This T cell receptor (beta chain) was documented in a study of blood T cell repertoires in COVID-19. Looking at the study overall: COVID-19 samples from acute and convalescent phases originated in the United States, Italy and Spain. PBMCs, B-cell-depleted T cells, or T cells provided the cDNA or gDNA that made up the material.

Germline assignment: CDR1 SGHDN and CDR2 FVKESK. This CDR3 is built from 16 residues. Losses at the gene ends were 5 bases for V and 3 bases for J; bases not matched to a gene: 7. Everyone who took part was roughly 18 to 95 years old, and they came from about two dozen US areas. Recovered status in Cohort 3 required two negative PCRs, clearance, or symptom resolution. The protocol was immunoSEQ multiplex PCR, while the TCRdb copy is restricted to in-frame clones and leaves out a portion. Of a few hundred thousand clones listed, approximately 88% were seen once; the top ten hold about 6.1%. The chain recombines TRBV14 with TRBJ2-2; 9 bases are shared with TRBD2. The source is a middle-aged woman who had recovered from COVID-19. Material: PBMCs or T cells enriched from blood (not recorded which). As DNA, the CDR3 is TGTGCCAGCAGCGCCCGACTAGCGGATTACACCGGGGAGCTGTTTTTT. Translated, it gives CASSARLADYTGELFF.